Given below is one T cell receptor beta chain in context. The entry originates in a study of T cells in Graves' hyperthyroidism and ophthalmopathy. From RNA transcripts, TCR beta CDR3 regions were amplified. TCR CDR3 regions were first amplified by RT-PCR with HTBI primers. TCRdb reprocessed the multiplex PCR reads via MiXCR and lists one record per CDR3 protein. This sample has approximately 600,000 distinct CDR3 sequences, with 14% found just once. Clinical symptoms, serum thyroxine, TRAb, thyroid ultrasound and orbital computed tomography established diagnosis. This CDR3 is built from 15 residues. V lost 0 bases, J lost 1 base, and 9 bases lay in between. Germline CDR1 and CDR2: MGHRA and YSYEKL.

This TCR was recovered from a woman aged 18-29 years with Graves' ophthalmopathy. Sequenced sample: blood. This chain joins TRBV4-1 and TRBJ1-1; D ambiguous. CDR3 protein: CASSQDHNRNTEAFF. DNA for the CDR3: TGCGCCAGCAGCCAAGATCATAACAGGAACACTGAAGCTTTCTTT.